This entry is about one TCR beta chain. Its target is unknown. This entry is derived from a study of blood T cells in healthy people across ages. Study findings and constraints: Since the PBMCs were unsorted, naive and antigen-experienced cells could not be conclusively compared.

Primers used in a second PCR of roughly 7 to 11 cycles were a sample-barcoded 5' primer and a J-beta primer mix. Carrying 12 random nucleotides, a template-switch adaptor labeled each individual cDNA molecule. One entry per CDR3 protein, called by TCRdb with MiXCR from the 5' RACE reads. The sample has hundreds of thousands of distinct CDR3 sequences, under 25% seen once. Sequences were obtained from blood. The receptor comes from a man aged 65 to 85 in good health.

CDR3 in amino acids: CASSVELAGVGVNTQYF. CDR3 coding DNA: TGTGCCAGCAGCGTAGAACTAGCGGGAGTAGGAGTGAATACGCAGTATTTT. V is TRBV9 and J is TRBJ2-3, with TRBD2 matching 11 bases. This CDR3 comprises 17 residues. V was clipped by 0 bases and J by 7 bases; unmatched bases: 10. From germline, CDR1 is SGDLS and CDR2 YYNGEE.